What follows is one T cell receptor (beta chain) and its context. What it binds is unknown. The CDR3 runs to 14 residues. CDR1 is MNHEY and CDR2 is SVGAGI in the germline V gene. The V and J ends lost 2 bases and 4 bases respectively, with 11 bases between them. This record comes from a study of cytomegalovirus exposure and HLA in healthy donors. Study outcomes and limitations: Association with HLA alleles at 0.05 false discovery rate was found for around 17,000 TCR beta sequences in a later analysis. The majority of CMV-associated TCR beta chains were reported as apparently HLA-restricted in a later analysis.

Whereas donors were nominally healthy upon sampling, unrecorded immune exposures were probable. This donor has no recorded CMV serostatus. PCR amplification relied on 60 Vbeta primers (plus 13 Jbeta primers). Using immunoSEQ multiplex PCR, the repertoire was profiled, and TCRdb retains in-frame clones only, with some absent. This sample has around 90,000 clones, with 81% found just once. The rearrangement links TRBV6-5 to TRBJ1-1; D is uncertain. This receptor was identified in a human donor in good health. Material for sequencing was PBMCs. The CDR3 reads CASSYGPGVTEAFF. In DNA form, the CDR3 reads TGTGCCAGCAGTTACGGACCCGGGGTCACTGAAGCTTTCTTT.